A single sample gave rise to the 7 T cell receptor beta chains below, sequenced in a study of cytomegalovirus exposure and HLA in healthy donors. PCR was performed using 60 Vbeta and 13 Jbeta primers. The data were produced by immunoSEQ multiplex PCR, yet TCRdb's version contains in-frame clones alone and is incomplete. The sample includes fewer than 200,000 clones, 82% of them seen just once. What was sequenced was PBMCs. The receptors stem from a male donor in good health and CMV-seronegative.

This chain joins TRBV27 and TRBJ2-7; a possible D gene is TRBD1 (5 bases). V lost 0 bases and J 4 bases, leaving 10 bases between the germline ends. The CDR3 contains 14 residues. Germline V CDR1 and CDR2: MNHEY, SMNVEV (reference sequence). This CDR3 is CASSLSTVSYEQYF. CDR3 DNA sequence: TGTGCCAGCAGTTTATCGACAGTGTCTTACGAGCAGTACTTC.

The rearrangement joins TRBV7-3 to TRBJ2-5; 11 bases match TRBD2. Germline CDR1 and CDR2: SGHTA and FQGTGA. The CDR3 is 20 amino acids. Germline trimming cut 5 bases from V and 3 bases from J; bases unmatched to any gene: 20. CDR3 coding DNA: TGTGCCAGCAGCCGAGCTGGCACTAGCGGGAGTTTTGGCCCAAAAGAGACCCAGTACTTC. This translates into CASSRAGTSGSFGPKETQYF.

This clone was counted only a few times. The chain is built from TRBV11-2 and TRBJ2-7; 10 bases line up with TRBD2. The CDR3 extends over 16 amino acids. Germline values: CDR1 SGHAT, CDR2 FQNNGV. V shed 1 base, J shed 5 bases, and the junction held 8 bases outside the gene matches. This CDR3 reads CASSLVAGGFVDEQYF. The CDR3 DNA reads as TGTGCCAGCAGCTTAGTAGCGGGAGGATTCGTCGACGAGCAGTACTTC.

The chain carries TRBV28 and TRBJ1-2; D is possibly TRBD1 (5 bases). V lost 3 bases and J 2 bases, leaving 10 bases between the germline ends. Germline CDR1 MDHEN, CDR2 SYDVKM. This CDR3 comprises 14 residues. The CDR3 DNA follows: TGTGCCAGCAGTTTTCGGGGGACGAACTATGGCTACACCTTC. Protein: CASSFRGTNYGYTF.

The chain couples TRBV7-2 to TRBJ2-2, with 9 bases that match TRBD1. CDR1 and CDR2 (germline): SGHTA, FQGNSA. V dropped 3 bases and J dropped 1; count of bases not matched to a gene: 3. The CDR3 contains 16 residues. CDR3 protein: CASSFTGGLNTGELFF. In DNA form, the CDR3 reads TGTGCCAGCAGCTTTACAGGGGGCCTGAACACCGGGGAGCTGTTTTTT. The whole variable domain, filled in from reference TRBV7-2 and TRBJ2-2, reads GAGVSQSPSNKVTEKGKDVELRCDPISGHTALYWYRQSLGQGLEFLIYFQGNSAPDKSGLPSDRFSAERTGGSVSTLTIQRTQQEDSAVYLCASSFTGGLNTGELFFGEGSRLTVL.

The J gene is TRBJ2-1, the V gene TRBV19, with TRBD1 matching over 8 bases. CDR1 and CDR2 from the germline V gene are LNHDA and SQIVND (reference sequence). V lost 2 bases to trimming and J lost 7 bases; unmatched junction nucleotides: 7. This CDR3 is 15 amino acids long. The CDR3 coding sequence is TGTGCCAGTAGTATACGACAGGGGTTTGGAAATGAGCAGTTCTTC. As protein: CASSIRQGFGNEQFF. Full variable domain (rest looked up from reference TRBV19 and TRBJ2-1): DGGITQSPKYLFRKEGQNVTLSCEQNLNHDAMYWYRQDPGQGLRLIYYSQIVNDFQKGDIAEGYSVSREKKESFPLTVTSAQKNPTAFYLCASSIRQGFGNEQFFGPGTRLTVL.

This clone has more than one count but fewer than ten. This rearrangement joins TRBV4-1 to TRBJ2-5; D is possibly TRBD1 (5 bases). The CDR3 extends over 14 amino acids. With 0 bases removed from V and 4 bases from J, the gap between germline ends came to 9 bases. The germline V gene encodes CDR1 MGHRA and CDR2 YSYEKL. CDR3 amino acids: CASSQDRVGETQYF. In nucleotides, the CDR3 is TGCGCCAGCAGCCAAGACAGGGTCGGAGAGACCCAGTACTTC.